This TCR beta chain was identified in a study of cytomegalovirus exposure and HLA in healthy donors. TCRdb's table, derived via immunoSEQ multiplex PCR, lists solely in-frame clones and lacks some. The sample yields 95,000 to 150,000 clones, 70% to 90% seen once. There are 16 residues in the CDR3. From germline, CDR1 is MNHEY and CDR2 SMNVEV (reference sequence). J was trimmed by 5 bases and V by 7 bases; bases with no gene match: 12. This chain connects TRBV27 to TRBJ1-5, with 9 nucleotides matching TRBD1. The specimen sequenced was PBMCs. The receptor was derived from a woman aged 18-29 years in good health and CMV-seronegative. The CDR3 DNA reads TGTGCCAGCACTCCTCGGGGGACAGGGTCTTATCAGCCCCAGCATTTT. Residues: CASTPRGTGSYQPQHF.